This paragraph reports one TCR beta chain. No antigen is known for it. The data were obtained in a study of CD8 T cells in ankylosing spondylitis. Each CDR3 protein gets one entry after TCRdb re-called the 5' RACE reads with MiXCR. The sample includes about 500,000 distinct CDR3 sequences, about 13% of them seen just once. Study outcomes and limitations: A TCR beta motif of several highly homologous variants seemed to mark ankylosing spondylitis blood. With a CD8+ phenotype, disease-linked clones were relatively rare in peripheral blood. Both synovial fluid and blood in reactive arthritis had previously been reported to carry some motif variants.

This CDR3 has 13 residues. Trimming removed 5 bases from V and 2 bases from J, with 8 bases in between. Germline V gives CDR1 MGHDK, CDR2 SYGVNS. The sequence was collected from a male donor with ankylosing spondylitis. The V and J genes are TRBV25-1 and TRBJ2-3; D may be TRBD1 (5 bases). Sequencing was carried out using blood, either unsorted or a sorted T cell fraction (not recorded which). This chain's CDR3 is CASSRTFTDTQYF. CDR3 DNA sequence: TGTGCCAGCAGTCGGACATTCACAGATACGCAGTATTTT.